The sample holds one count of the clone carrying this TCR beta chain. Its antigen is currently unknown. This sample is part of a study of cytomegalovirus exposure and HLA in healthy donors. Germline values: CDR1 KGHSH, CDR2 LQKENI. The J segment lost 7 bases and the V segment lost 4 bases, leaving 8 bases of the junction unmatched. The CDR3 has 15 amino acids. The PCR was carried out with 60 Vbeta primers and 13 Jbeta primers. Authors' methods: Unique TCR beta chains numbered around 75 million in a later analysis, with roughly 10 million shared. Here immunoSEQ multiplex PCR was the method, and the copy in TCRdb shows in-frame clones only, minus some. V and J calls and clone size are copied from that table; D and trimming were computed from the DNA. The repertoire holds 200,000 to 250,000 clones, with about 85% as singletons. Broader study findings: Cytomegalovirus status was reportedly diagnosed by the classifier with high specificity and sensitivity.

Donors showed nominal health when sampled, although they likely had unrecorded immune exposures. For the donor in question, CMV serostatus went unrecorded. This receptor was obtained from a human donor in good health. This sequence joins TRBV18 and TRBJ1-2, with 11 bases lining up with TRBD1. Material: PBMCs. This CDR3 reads CASSLAGQGASGYTF. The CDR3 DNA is TGTGCCAGCTCACTCGCTGGACAGGGGGCTTCTGGCTACACCTTC.